This is a list of T cell receptor beta chains from one sample in a study of T cells after yellow fever vaccination. TCRdb re-derived calls from the 5' RACE reads in MiXCR, one entry per CDR3 protein. The profile shows 100,000 to 150,000 distinct CDR3 sequences, roughly 15% of them singletons. Sequences were derived from CD8+ T cells sorted from PBMCs, sampled 5 days after the yellow fever booster vaccination. The source is a man between 18 and 29 years old who received the YFV17D yellow fever vaccine. Both conserved end residues are part of each CDR3. The D gene is left open where the match is weak. Size is omitted from some rows. Given values are once, few, many or a class for expanded clones.

CDR3 protein,CDR3 DNA,D gene,J gene,V gene,clone size
CASSWRSYNEQFF,TGTGCCAGCAGTTGGCGTTCCTACAATGAGCAGTTCTTC,NA,TRBJ2-1,TRBV27,NA
CASSISSDQETQYF,TGTGCCAGTAGTATATCATCAGATCAAGAGACCCAGTACTTC,NA,TRBJ2-5,TRBV19,NA
CARSGEVETQYF,TGCGCCAGAAGCGGGGAGGTGGAGACCCAGTACTTC,TRBD2,TRBJ2-5,TRBV5-1,few
CASSSDSGGKSTGELFF,TGTGCCAGCAGCTCAGACTCAGGGGGCAAAAGCACCGGGGAGCTGTTTTTT,TRBD1,TRBJ2-2,TRBV7-6,NA
CASSANQIYGYTF,TGTGCCAGCAGCGCCAACCAAATCTATGGCTACACCTTC,NA,TRBJ1-2,TRBV6-5,few
CASSPAGTSGNNEQFF,TGTGCCAGCAGCCCGGCCGGGACTAGCGGTAACAATGAGCAGTTCTTC,TRBD2,TRBJ2-1,TRBV7-9,NA
CASSNRDRGPKVPEAFF,TGTGCCAGCAGCAACCGGGACAGGGGCCCGAAAGTCCCTGAAGCTTTCTTT,TRBD1,TRBJ1-1,TRBV13,NA
CASSFGTGRETQYF,TGTGCCAGCAGTTTCGGGACAGGGCGGGAGACCCAGTACTTC,TRBD1,TRBJ2-5,TRBV14,NA
CASRPPGQTYEQYF,TGTGCCAGCAGACCCCCCGGACAGACCTACGAGCAGTACTTC,NA,TRBJ2-7,TRBV12-3/TRBV12-4,few
CSVEGGRASANEKLFF,TGCAGCGTTGAAGGGGGCAGGGCCTCGGCTAATGAAAAACTGTTTTTT,NA,TRBJ1-4,TRBV29-1,NA
CASSSDLSRQFF,TGTGCCAGCAGCTCGGACTTGTCCCGGCAGTTCTTC,NA,TRBJ2-1,TRBV12-3/TRBV12-4,NA
CASSSLVRGEQYF,TGTGCCAGCAGTTCATTGGTGAGGGGCGAGCAGTACTTC,NA,TRBJ2-7,TRBV6-5,few
CASSWTGGDDGYTF,TGCGCCAGCAGCTGGACAGGGGGAGACGATGGCTACACCTTC,TRBD1,TRBJ1-2,TRBV5-1,few
CASSEHETSGGHNEQFF,TGTGCCAGCAGTGAACATGAGACTAGCGGGGGCCACAATGAGCAGTTCTTC,TRBD2,TRBJ2-1,TRBV2,NA
CATSDFVNYTGELFF,TGTGCCACCAGTGATTTCGTCAATTACACCGGGGAGCTGTTTTTT,NA,TRBJ2-2,TRBV24-1,few
CASTETSGLTDTQYF,TGTGCCAGCACCGAGACTAGCGGCCTCACAGATACGCAGTATTTT,TRBD2,TRBJ2-3,TRBV12-3/TRBV12-4,NA
CASSPGPGLAGGTDTQYF,TGTGCCAGCAGCCCCGGGCCGGGACTAGCGGGGGGCACAGATACGCAGTATTTT,TRBD2,TRBJ2-3,TRBV12-3/TRBV12-4,many
CASSRNQGVLEAFF,TGTGCCAGCAGTCGAAATCAGGGGGTGCTCGAAGCTTTCTTT,TRBD1,TRBJ1-1,TRBV7-8,few
CASTVGQGSTDTQYF,TGTGCCAGCACCGTGGGACAGGGCAGCACAGATACGCAGTATTTT,TRBD1,TRBJ2-3,TRBV7-8,few
CASSQGTGGNYGYTF,TGCGCCAGCAGCCAGGGGACAGGGGGGAACTATGGCTACACCTTC,TRBD1,TRBJ1-2,TRBV4-1,few
CSARDLREPNYGYTF,TGCAGTGCTAGAGATTTAAGGGAACCTAACTATGGCTACACCTTC,NA,TRBJ1-2,TRBV20-1,few
CASSLRGVNTEAFF,TGTGCCAGCAGCTTAAGAGGGGTAAACACTGAAGCTTTCTTT,NA,TRBJ1-1,TRBV7-9,few
CASTLSPWEGEETQYF,TGTGCCAGCACCCTATCCCCGTGGGAAGGGGAAGAGACCCAGTACTTC,NA,TRBJ2-5,TRBV7-9,NA
CSAPGMGTDTQYF,TGCAGTGCCCCAGGAATGGGCACAGATACGCAGTATTTT,NA,TRBJ2-3,TRBV20-1,NA
CASNGGGQGRTTYEQYF,TGTGCCAGCAATGGGGGAGGACAGGGGCGGACGACCTACGAGCAGTACTTC,TRBD1,TRBJ2-7,TRBV25-1,NA
CSVERGAYEQYF,TGCAGCGTTGAAAGGGGTGCCTACGAGCAGTACTTC,NA,TRBJ2-7,TRBV29-1,few
CATSRKLGTSPLWNTQYF,TGTGCCACCAGCAGAAAGTTAGGGACTAGCCCATTGTGGAATACGCAGTATTTT,TRBD2,TRBJ2-3,TRBV15,NA
CASSRQGYLHEQYF,TGTGCCAGCAGCCGACAGGGTTATCTCCACGAGCAGTACTTC,TRBD1,TRBJ2-7,TRBV7-9,NA
CASSEAPNQPQHF,TGTGCCAGCAGTGAAGCGCCGAATCAGCCCCAGCATTTT,NA,TRBJ1-5,TRBV6-1,NA
CASSQDLRGSDTEAFF,TGCGCCAGCAGCCAAGATCTAAGGGGCTCGGACACTGAAGCTTTCTTT,NA,TRBJ1-1,TRBV4-3,NA
CASSLSTGGAYTGELFF,TGTGCCAGCAGCCTTTCGACAGGGGGCGCTTACACCGGGGAGCTGTTTTTT,TRBD1,TRBJ2-2,TRBV9,few
CASSRSTGVGNTIYF,TGTGCCAGCAGCCGTTCGACAGGAGTCGGAAACACCATATATTTT,NA,TRBJ1-3,TRBV7-8,NA
CASSQDVGQGYTF,TGCGCCAGCAGCCAAGATGTGGGTCAGGGCTACACCTTC,NA,TRBJ1-2,TRBV4-3,few
CASSQEFVSGTRWTQYF,TGTGCCAGCAGCCAAGAGTTCGTTAGCGGAACTCGTTGGACGCAGTATTTT,NA,TRBJ2-3,TRBV4-2,NA
CASSQDLGDRYEQYF,TGCGCCAGCAGCCAAGATCTTGGTGACAGGTACGAGCAGTACTTC,NA,TRBJ2-7,TRBV4-1,few